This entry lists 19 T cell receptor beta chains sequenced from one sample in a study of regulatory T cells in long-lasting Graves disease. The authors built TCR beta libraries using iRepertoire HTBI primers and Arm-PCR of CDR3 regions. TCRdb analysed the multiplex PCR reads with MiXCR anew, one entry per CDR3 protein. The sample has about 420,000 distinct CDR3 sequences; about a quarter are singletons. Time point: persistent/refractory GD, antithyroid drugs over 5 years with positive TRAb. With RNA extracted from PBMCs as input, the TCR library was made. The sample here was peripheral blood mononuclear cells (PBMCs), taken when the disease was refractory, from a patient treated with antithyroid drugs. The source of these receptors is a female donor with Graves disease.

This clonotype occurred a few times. The CDR3 DNA sequence: TGTGCCAGCAGCGCGGGACTAGCGTTCACCTACGAGCAGTACTTC. Its protein is CASSAGLAFTYEQYF. This rearrangement joins TRBV7-2 to TRBJ2-7; 10 bases are shared with TRBD2. The J segment lost 2 bases and the V segment lost 5 bases, leaving 6 bases of the junction unmatched. The CDR3 sequence is 15 residues long. Germline V gives CDR1 SGHTA, CDR2 FQGNSA.

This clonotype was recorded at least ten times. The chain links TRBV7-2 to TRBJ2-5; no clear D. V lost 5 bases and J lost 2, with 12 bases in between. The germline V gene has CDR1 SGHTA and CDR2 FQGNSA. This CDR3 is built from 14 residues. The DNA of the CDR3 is TGTGCCAGCAGCAAAGGACGGTTACAAGAGACCCAGTACTTC. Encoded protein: CASSKGRLQETQYF.

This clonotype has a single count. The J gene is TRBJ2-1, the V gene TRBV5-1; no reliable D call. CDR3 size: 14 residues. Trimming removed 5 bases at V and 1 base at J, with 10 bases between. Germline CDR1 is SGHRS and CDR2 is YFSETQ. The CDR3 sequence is CASRRDASYNEQFF. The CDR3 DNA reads TGCGCCAGCAGAAGAGACGCTTCCTACAATGAGCAGTTCTTC.

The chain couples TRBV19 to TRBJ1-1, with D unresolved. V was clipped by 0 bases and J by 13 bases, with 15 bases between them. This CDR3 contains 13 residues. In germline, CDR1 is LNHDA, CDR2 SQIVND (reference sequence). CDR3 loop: CASSIDPRVNHFF. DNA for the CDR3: TGTGCCAGTAGTATAGATCCTAGGGTGAATCATTTCTTT.

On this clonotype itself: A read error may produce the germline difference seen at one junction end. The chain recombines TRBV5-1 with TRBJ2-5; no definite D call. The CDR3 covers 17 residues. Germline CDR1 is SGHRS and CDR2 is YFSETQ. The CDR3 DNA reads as TGCGCCAGCAGCTTGCGTTTGACCAACCAGATACAAGAGGCCCAGTACTTC. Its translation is CASSLRLTNQIQEAQYF.

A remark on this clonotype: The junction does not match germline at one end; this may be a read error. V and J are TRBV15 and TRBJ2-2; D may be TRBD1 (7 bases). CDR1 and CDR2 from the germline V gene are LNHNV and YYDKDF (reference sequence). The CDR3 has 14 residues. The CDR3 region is CATRRDSNIGELFF. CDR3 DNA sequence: TGTGCCACCCGGCGGGACAGTAACATCGGGGAGCTGTTTTTT.

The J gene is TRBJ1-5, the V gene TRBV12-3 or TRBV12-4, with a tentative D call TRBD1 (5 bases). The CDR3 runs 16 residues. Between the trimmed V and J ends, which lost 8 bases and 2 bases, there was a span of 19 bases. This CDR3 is CASQIRGARGNQPQHF. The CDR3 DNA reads TGTGCCAGCCAAATAAGAGGGGCCCGCGGCAATCAGCCCCAGCATTTT.

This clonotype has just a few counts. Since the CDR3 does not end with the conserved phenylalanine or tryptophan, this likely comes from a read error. CDR3 sequence (DNA): TGTGCCAGCAGCCACCGGGACAAACACTACGAGCAGTACCTC. The encoded protein is CASSHRDKHYEQYL. The chain uses TRBV2 and TRBJ2-7, with D maybe TRBD1 (6 bases). Germline V lookup: CDR1 SNHLY, CDR2 FYNNEI. V lost 6 bases and J lost 3, with 15 bases in between. The CDR3 has 14 amino acids.

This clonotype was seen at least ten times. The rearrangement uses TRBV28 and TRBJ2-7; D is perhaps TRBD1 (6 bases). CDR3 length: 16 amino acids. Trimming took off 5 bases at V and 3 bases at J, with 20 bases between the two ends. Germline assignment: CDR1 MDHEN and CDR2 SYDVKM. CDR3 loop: CASSPGTPMHNYEQYF. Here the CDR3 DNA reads TGTGCCAGCAGTCCCGGGACACCCATGCATAACTACGAGCAGTACTTC.

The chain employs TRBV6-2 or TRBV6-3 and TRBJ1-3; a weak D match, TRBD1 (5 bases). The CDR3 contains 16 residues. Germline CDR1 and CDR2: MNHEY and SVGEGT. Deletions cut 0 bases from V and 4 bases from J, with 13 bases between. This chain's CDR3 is CASSYSRGASGNTIYF. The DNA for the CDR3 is TGTGCCAGCAGTTACTCGAGGGGAGCGTCGGGAAACACCATATATTTT.

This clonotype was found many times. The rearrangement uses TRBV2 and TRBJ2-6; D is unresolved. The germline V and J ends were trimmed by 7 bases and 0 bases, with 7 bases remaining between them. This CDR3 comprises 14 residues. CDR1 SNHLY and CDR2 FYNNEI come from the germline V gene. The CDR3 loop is CASTESSGANVLTF. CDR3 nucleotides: TGTGCCAGCACTGAGAGCTCTGGGGCCAACGTCCTGACTTTC.

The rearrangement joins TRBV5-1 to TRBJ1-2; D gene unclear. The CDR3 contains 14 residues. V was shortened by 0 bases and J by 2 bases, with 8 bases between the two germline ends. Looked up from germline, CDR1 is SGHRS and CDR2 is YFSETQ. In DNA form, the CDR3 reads TGCGCCAGCAGCTTGGCTGGGAGAAACTATGGCTACACCTTC. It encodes CASSLAGRNYGYTF. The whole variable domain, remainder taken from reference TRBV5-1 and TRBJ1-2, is KAGVTQTPRYLIKTRGQQVTLSCSPISGHRSVSWYQQTPGQGLQFLFEYFSETQRNKGNFPGRFSGRQFSNSRSEMNVSTLELGDSALYLCASSLAGRNYGYTFGSGTRLTVV.

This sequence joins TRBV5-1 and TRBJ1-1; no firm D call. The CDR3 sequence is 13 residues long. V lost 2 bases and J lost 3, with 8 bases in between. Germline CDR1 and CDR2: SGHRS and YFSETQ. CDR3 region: CASSFHGDTEAFF. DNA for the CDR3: TGCGCCAGCAGCTTCCATGGGGACACTGAAGCTTTCTTT. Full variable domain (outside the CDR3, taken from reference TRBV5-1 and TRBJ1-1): KAGVTQTPRYLIKTRGQQVTLSCSPISGHRSVSWYQQTPGQGLQFLFEYFSETQRNKGNFPGRFSGRQFSNSRSEMNVSTLELGDSALYLCASSFHGDTEAFFGQGTRLTVV.

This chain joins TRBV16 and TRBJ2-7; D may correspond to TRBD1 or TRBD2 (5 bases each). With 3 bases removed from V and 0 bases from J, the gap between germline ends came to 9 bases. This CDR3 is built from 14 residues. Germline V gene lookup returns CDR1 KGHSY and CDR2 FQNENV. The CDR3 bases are TGTGCCAGCAGCCATTTTGGGGGCTCCTACGAGCAGTACTTC. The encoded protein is CASSHFGGSYEQYF.

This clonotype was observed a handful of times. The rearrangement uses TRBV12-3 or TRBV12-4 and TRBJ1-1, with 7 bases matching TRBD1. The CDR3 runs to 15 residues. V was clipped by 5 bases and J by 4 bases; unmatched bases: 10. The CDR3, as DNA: TGTGCCAGCAGTAGAGTCGACAGGGTTGGCACTGAAGCTTTCTTT. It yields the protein CASSRVDRVGTEAFF.

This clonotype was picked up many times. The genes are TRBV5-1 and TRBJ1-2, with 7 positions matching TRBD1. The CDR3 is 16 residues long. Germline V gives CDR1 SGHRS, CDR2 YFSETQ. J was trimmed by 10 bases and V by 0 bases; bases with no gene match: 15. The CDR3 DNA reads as TGCGCCAGCAGCTTGGGACGGGACAGAACCCTTCTCTCCTACACCTTC. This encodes CASSLGRDRTLLSYTF.

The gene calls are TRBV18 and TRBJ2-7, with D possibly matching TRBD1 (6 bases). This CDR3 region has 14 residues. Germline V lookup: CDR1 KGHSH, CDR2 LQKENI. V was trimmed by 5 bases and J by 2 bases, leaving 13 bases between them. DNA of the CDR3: TGTGCCAGCTCAGTACAGGGTTACACCTACGAGCAGTACTTC. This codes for CASSVQGYTYEQYF.

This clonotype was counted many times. The CDR3 is CASSLGNQGSYEQYF. DNA for the CDR3: TGTGCCAGCAGCTTAGGAAACCAGGGGTCCTACGAGCAGTACTTC. V and J are TRBV11-2 and TRBJ2-7, with D possibly matching TRBD1 (6 bases). The CDR3 runs to 15 residues. Germline loops: CDR1 SGHAT, CDR2 FQNNGV. V was trimmed by 1 base and J by 1 base, leaving 11 bases between them.

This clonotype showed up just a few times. The CDR3 nucleotides read TGTGCCAGTAGTACGGTGACTAGCGGGAGGGGGGAGACCCAGTACTTC. It codes for CASSTVTSGRGETQYF. V is TRBV19 and J is TRBJ2-5; 14 bases map to TRBD2. This CDR3 has 16 residues. Germline CDR1 LNHDA, CDR2 SQIVND (reference sequence). V lost 4 bases and J lost 5; bases outside the gene matches: 6.